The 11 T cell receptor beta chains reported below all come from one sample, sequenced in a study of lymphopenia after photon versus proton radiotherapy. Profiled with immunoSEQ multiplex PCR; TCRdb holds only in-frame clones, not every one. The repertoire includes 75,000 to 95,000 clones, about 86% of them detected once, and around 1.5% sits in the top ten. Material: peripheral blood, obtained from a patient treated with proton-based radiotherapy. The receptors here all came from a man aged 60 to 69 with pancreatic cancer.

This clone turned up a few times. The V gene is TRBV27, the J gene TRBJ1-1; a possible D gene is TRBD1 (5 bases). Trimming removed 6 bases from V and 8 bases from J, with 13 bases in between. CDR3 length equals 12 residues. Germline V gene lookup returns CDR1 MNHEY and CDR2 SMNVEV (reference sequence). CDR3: CASRPMGGEAFF. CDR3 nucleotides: TGTGCCAGCAGGCCTATGGGGGGGGAAGCTTTCTTT.

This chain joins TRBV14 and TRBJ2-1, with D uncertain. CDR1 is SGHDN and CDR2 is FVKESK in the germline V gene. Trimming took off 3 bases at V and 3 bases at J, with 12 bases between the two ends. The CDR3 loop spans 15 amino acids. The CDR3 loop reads CASSQPRVFYNEQFF. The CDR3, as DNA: TGTGCCAGCAGCCAGCCCCGGGTGTTCTACAATGAGCAGTTCTTC.

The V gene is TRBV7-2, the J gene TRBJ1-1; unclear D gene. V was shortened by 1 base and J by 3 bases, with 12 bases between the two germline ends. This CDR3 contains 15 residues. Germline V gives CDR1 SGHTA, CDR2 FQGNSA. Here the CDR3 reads CASSLGAGWDTEAFF. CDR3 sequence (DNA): TGTGCCAGCAGCTTAGGGGCGGGGTGGGACACTGAAGCTTTCTTT.

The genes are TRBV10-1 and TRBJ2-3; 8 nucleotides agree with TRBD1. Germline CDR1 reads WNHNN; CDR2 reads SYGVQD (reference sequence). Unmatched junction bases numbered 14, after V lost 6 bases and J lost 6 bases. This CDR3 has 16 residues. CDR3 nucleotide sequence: TGCGCCAGCAGAGGTCATCCGGGACAGGATCTGGATACGCAGTATTTT. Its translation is CASRGHPGQDLDTQYF.

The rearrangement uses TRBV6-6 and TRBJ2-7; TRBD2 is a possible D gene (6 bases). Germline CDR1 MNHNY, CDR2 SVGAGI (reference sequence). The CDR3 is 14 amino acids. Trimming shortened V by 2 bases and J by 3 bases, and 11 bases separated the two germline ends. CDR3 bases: TGTGCCAGCAGTTACGGGGTCGGGAGCTACGAGCAGTACTTC. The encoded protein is CASSYGVGSYEQYF.

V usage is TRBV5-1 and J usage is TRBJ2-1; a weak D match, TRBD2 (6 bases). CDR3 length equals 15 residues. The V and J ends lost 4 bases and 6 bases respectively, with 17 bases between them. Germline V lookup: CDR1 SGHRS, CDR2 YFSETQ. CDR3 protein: CASSRRRGEINEQFF. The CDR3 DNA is TGCGCCAGCAGCCGACGGCGGGGCGAAATCAATGAGCAGTTCTTC.

The CDR3 spells CARSLLRPGRRGNTIYF. The DNA for the CDR3 is TGTGCCAGAAGTTTACTGCGACCGGGACGTAGAGGAAACACCATATATTTT. The chain recombines TRBV7-5 with TRBJ1-3. TRBV7-5 is assigned pseudogene status. CDR3 length equals 17 residues.

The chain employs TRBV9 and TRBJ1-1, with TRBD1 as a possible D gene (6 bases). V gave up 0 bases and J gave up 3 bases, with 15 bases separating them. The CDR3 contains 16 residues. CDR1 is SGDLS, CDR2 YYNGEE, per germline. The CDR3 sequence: CASSVGGQGTDTEAFF. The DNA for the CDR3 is TGTGCCAGCAGCGTAGGGGGGCAGGGTACGGACACTGAAGCTTTCTTT. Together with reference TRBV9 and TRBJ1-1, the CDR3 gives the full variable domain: DSGVTQTPKHLITATGQRVTLRCSPRSGDLSVYWYQQSLDQGLQFLIQYYNGEERAKGNILERFSAQQFPDLHSELNLSSLELGDSALYFCASSVGGQGTDTEAFFGQGTRLTVV.

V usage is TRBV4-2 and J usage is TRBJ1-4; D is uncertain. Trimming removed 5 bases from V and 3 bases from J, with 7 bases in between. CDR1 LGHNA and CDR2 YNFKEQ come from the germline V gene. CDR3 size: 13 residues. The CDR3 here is CASSGAANEKLFF. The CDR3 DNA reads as TGTGCCAGCAGCGGAGCTGCTAATGAAAAACTGTTTTTT.

CDR3 DNA: TGTGCCAGCAGCTTAGCGGGGTCCTACAATGAGCAGTTCTTC. Translated: CASSLAGSYNEQFF. The chain links TRBV7-6 to TRBJ2-1; D is unresolved. Germline V gene sequence: CDR1 SGHVS, CDR2 FNYEAQ. Trimming removed 0 bases at V and 1 base at J, with 4 bases between. This CDR3 is 14 amino acids long.

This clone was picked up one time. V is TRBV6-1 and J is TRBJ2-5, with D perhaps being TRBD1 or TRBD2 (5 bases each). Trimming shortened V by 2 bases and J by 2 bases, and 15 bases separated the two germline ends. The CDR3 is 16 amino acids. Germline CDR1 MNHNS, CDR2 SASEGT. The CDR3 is CASSEFPGWGQETQYF. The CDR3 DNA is TGTGCCAGCAGTGAATTTCCGGGGTGGGGGCAAGAGACCCAGTACTTC.